The source of this TCR beta chain is a study of blood T cell repertoires in COVID-19. The CDR3 length is 16 residues. Germline CDR1 is SGHAT and CDR2 is FQNNGV. Sequenced by immunoSEQ multiplex PCR; TCRdb stores in-frame clones only, minus some. The table has around 40,000 clones, more than 75% seen once. This receptor was taken from a man in his fifties with active or convalescent COVID-19. The chain uses TRBV11-2 and TRBJ1-3, with D unclear. Sequenced sample: peripheral blood. The CDR3 nucleotides read TGTGCGGTAGGAGGCGGCAGCCGGCTCTCTGGAAACACCATATATTTT. Amino acid sequence: CAVGGGSRLSGNTIYF.